The rows below give T cell receptor beta chains drawn from one sample of a study of T cell repertoires in cytomegalovirus infection. Which antigens these TCRs recognize remains unknown. TCRdb reanalysed the reads using MiXCR and keeps one entry per CDR3 protein. This sample has about 60,000 distinct CDR3 sequences, with 20% to 25% found just once. The sequencing here drew on CD8+ T cells from cultured PBMCs, taken from culture after CMV antigen stimulation. The receptors here all came from a human donor in good health (CMV status not recorded). Some clones in this sample may be carry-over from other donors' samples. Both conserved end residues are part of each CDR3. Each record gives: clone size, V gene, D gene, J gene, CDR3 protein, CDR3 DNA. The D gene is left open where the match is weak. A row's size may be missing; if present it is once, few, many or a size class.

>few|TRBV5-1|.|TRBJ1-1
CASSLNGEPNTEAFF
TGCGCCAGCAGCTTGAATGGGGAGCCGAACACTGAAGCTTTCTTT
>.|TRBV7-2|TRBD2|TRBJ2-1
CASSLVLAGIYNEQFF
TGTGCCAGCAGCTTAGTACTAGCGGGGATTTACAATGAGCAGTTCTTC
>.|TRBV7-6|.|TRBJ2-1
CASSLRGGEGNEQFF
TGTGCCAGCAGCTTACGTGGGGGAGAAGGGAATGAGCAGTTCTTC
>.|TRBV12-3/TRBV12-4|.|TRBJ1-5
CASSFGGPNQPQHF
TGTGCCAGCAGTTTTGGGGGACCCAATCAGCCCCAGCATTTT
>few|TRBV7-2|.|TRBJ2-7
CASSMLDSYEQYF
TGTGCCAGCAGCATGTTGGACTCCTACGAGCAGTACTTC
>few|TRBV5-1|TRBD2|TRBJ2-1
CASSLVRSGAGVNNEQFF
TGCGCCAGCAGCTTGGTACGGTCTGGAGCGGGGGTCAACAATGAGCAGTTCTTC
>.|TRBV5-6|TRBD2|TRBJ2-5
CASSLGASGETQYF
TGTGCCAGCAGCTTGGGGGCTAGCGGAGAGACCCAGTACTTC
>.|TRBV7-6|TRBD1|TRBJ2-7
CASSLRGLESSYEQYF
TGTGCCAGCAGCTTGAGGGGGCTAGAGAGCTCCTACGAGCAGTACTTC
>.|TRBV4-3|.|TRBJ1-6
CASSQVGVRGSPLHF
TGCGCCAGCAGCCAAGTCGGGGTTCGGGGATCACCCCTCCACTTT
>.|TRBV7-2|TRBD2|TRBJ2-5
CASSPASGGAGETQYF
TGTGCCAGCAGCCCGGCTAGCGGGGGGGCCGGAGAGACCCAGTACTTC
>.|TRBV12-3/TRBV12-4|TRBD1|TRBJ2-3
CASSPGGLDTQYF
TGTGCCAGCAGCCCAGGGGGCCTCGATACGCAGTATTTT
>.|TRBV7-2|TRBD2|TRBJ2-1
CASSLWAGVSYNEQFF
TGTGCCAGCAGCTTGTGGGCGGGGGTCTCCTACAATGAGCAGTTCTTC
>few|TRBV28|.|TRBJ2-7
CASSRGSGYRSYEQYF
TGTGCCAGCAGTCGGGGGTCAGGGTACCGTTCCTACGAGCAGTACTTC
>.|TRBV12-3/TRBV12-4|TRBD2|TRBJ2-3
CASEAGGTDTQYF
TGTGCCAGCGAGGCGGGGGGAACGGATACGCAGTATTTT
>few|TRBV7-6|.|TRBJ2-2
CASSVTNTGELFF
TGTGCCAGCAGCGTCACTAACACCGGGGAGCTGTTTTTT
>once|TRBV6-1|.|TRBJ1-5
CASGGWINQPQHF
TGTGCCAGCGGTGGGTGGATTAACCAGCCCCAGCATTTT
>.|TRBV11-2|.|TRBJ1-4
CASSLDPPVTAANEKLFF
TGTGCCAGCAGCTTAGATCCACCTGTGACAGCAGCAAATGAAAAACTGTTTTTT
>.|TRBV4-2|TRBD1|TRBJ1-2
CASSLPGQAFYGYTF
TGTGCCAGCAGCCTACCGGGACAGGCCTTTTATGGCTACACCTTC
>.|TRBV7-8|.|TRBJ2-7
CASSLGFDEQYF
TGTGCCAGCAGCTTAGGGTTCGACGAGCAGTACTTC
>many|TRBV6-1|.|TRBJ1-1
CASSAWITEAFF
TGTGCCAGCAGTGCCTGGATCACTGAAGCTTTCTTT
>.|TRBV2|.|TRBJ2-7
CASSALDYEQYF
TGTGCCAGCAGTGCCCTAGACTACGAGCAGTACTTC
>.|TRBV7-8|TRBD2|TRBJ2-7
CASSLGLADPRDF
TGTGCCAGCAGCTTGGGACTAGCGGACCCTCGGGACTTC
>few|TRBV7-2|.|TRBJ2-3
CASSLVSADTQYF
TGTGCCAGCAGCTTAGTATCTGCAGATACGCAGTATTTT
>.|TRBV12-3/TRBV12-4|.|TRBJ1-1
CASTSLLMGPNTEAFF
TGTGCCAGCACTTCCCTTTTGATGGGACCGAACACTGAAGCTTTCTTT
>few|TRBV7-8|.|TRBJ2-7
CASSPLDEQYF
TGTGCCAGCAGCCCTCTCGACGAGCAGTACTTC
>once|TRBV28|TRBD2|TRBJ2-1
CASSFVPGLFNEQFF
TGTGCCAGCAGTTTTGTTCCGGGACTATTCAATGAGCAGTTCTTC
>once|TRBV11-2|.|TRBJ2-1
CASSPLALGADEQFF
TGTGCCAGCAGCCCGTTAGCGTTGGGCGCGGACGAGCAGTTCTTC
>.|TRBV12-3/TRBV12-4|.|TRBJ1-1
CVSSVQAEAFF
TGTGTCAGCAGTGTACAAGCTGAAGCTTTCTTT
>few|TRBV7-8|TRBD1|TRBJ2-1
CASSWLVGTDYNEQFF
TGTGCCAGCAGCTGGCTAGTTGGGACAGACTACAATGAGCAGTTCTTC
>few|TRBV4-3|.|TRBJ1-6
CASSQESPSYNSPLHF
TGCGCCAGCAGCCAAGAATCACCCTCCTATAATTCACCCCTCCACTTT
>.|TRBV10-3|TRBD1|TRBJ2-7
CAISESVGQTDRGEQYF
TGTGCCATCAGTGAGTCGGTGGGACAGACCGATAGGGGCGAGCAGTACTTC
>few|TRBV7-2|TRBD2|TRBJ2-7
CASSLEGPGGYEQYF
TGTGCCAGCAGCTTAGAAGGCCCCGGGGGGTACGAGCAGTACTTC